The clone carrying this T cell receptor beta chain occurred many times. Its cognate antigen is unknown. From around 0.4 ug of RNA, a library with molecular barcoded alpha/delta and beta/gamma adaptors was made. TCRdb reanalysed the reads using MiXCR and keeps one entry per CDR3 protein. The data show tens of thousands of distinct CDR3 sequences, 15% to 25% seen once. This sample is part of a study of read filtering for tumor transcriptome and immune sequencing. The wider study: Among patients, approximately 17 were male and some 15 female, aged roughly 45 to 80 (mean approximately 64). By R-ISS, stages I, II and III held approximately 8, 16 and 7 patients. IR-seq gave about 3.5 to 10.27 million TCR reads per sample; RNA-seq gave about 75 to 1,400.

The ends lost 6 bases at V and 6 bases at J; junction bases unmatched: 2. This CDR3 contains 14 residues. CDR1 is ENHRY, CDR2 SYGVKD, per germline. General study points: In IR-seq, single-read clonotypes were about 81.9% of clonotypes but approximately 4% of reads.

The chain links TRBV10-3 to TRBJ2-1; 13 positions match TRBD2. The specimen was a population of CD138-negative cells sorted from bone marrow. The TCR was taken from a donor aged 40 or over with multiple myeloma. The CDR3 sequence: CAIRTSGGANEQFF. The DNA of the CDR3 is TGTGCCATCAGAACTAGCGGGGGGGCCAATGAGCAGTTCTTC.